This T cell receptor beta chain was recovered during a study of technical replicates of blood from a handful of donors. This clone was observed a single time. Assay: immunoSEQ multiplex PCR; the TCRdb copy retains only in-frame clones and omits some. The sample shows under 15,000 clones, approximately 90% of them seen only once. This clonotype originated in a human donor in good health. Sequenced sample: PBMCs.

CDR3 residues: CASTLRLAGNNEQFF. The CDR3 DNA reads TGTGCCAGCACCCTGCGGCTAGCGGGAAACAATGAGCAGTTCTTC. The rearrangement uses TRBV6-5 and TRBJ2-1, with 9 bases aligning to TRBD2. The CDR3 loop spans 15 amino acids. In germline, CDR1 is MNHEY, CDR2 SVGAGI. The V segment lost 7 bases and the J segment 5 bases; nucleotides outside the gene matches: 9.